The rows below give T cell receptor beta chains drawn from one sample of a study of T cell repertoires in cytomegalovirus infection. TCRdb reprocessed the reads with MiXCR, giving one entry per CDR3 protein. The table has 600,000 to 700,000 distinct CDR3 sequences, 33% seen once. These receptors lack a known antigen. Sample: cultured PBMCs, taken from culture after CMV antigen stimulation. The receptors come from a human donor in good health (CMV status not recorded). Some clones in this sample may be carry-over from other donors' samples. The CDR3 runs from the conserved cysteine through the conserved F or W. The D gene is left open where the match is weak. Part of the rows lack a size; the others show once, few, many or a class for expanded clones.

v_gene: TRBV7-8
j_gene: TRBJ2-7
d_gene: TRBD2
abundance: .
CDR3aa: CASSSGLAGMYF
CDR3nt: TGTGCCAGCAGCTCGGGACTAGCGGGAATGTACTTC

v_gene: TRBV20-1
j_gene: TRBJ2-3
d_gene: TRBD2
abundance: few
CDR3aa: CSVGGGSPDTQYF
CDR3nt: TGCAGTGTGGGCGGGGGGAGTCCAGATACGCAGTATTTT

v_gene: TRBV5-6
j_gene: TRBJ2-3
d_gene: .
abundance: .
CDR3aa: CASSFRQTVIDTQYF
CDR3nt: TGTGCCAGCAGCTTCCGTCAGACAGTTATAGATACGCAGTATTTT

v_gene: TRBV24-1
j_gene: TRBJ1-5
d_gene: .
abundance: .
CDR3aa: CATSDSTSRGQHF
CDR3nt: TGTGCCACCAGTGACTCCACCAGCAGGGGACAGCATTTT

v_gene: TRBV12-5
j_gene: TRBJ2-3
d_gene: TRBD2
abundance: .
CDR3aa: CASGLPPPRGTSGSSDTQYF
CDR3nt: TGTGCTAGTGGTTTGCCCCCCCCCCGAGGGACTAGCGGGAGTTCAGATACGCAGTATTTT

v_gene: TRBV18
j_gene: TRBJ1-1
d_gene: .
abundance: few
CDR3aa: CASSPDGHLGITEAFF
CDR3nt: TGTGCCAGCTCACCCGACGGACACCTGGGGATCACTGAAGCTTTCTTT

v_gene: TRBV6-2/TRBV6-3
j_gene: TRBJ2-3
d_gene: TRBD2
abundance: few
CDR3aa: CASSYAGGRGDTQYF
CDR3nt: TGTGCCAGCAGTTACGCGGGGGGCCGGGGAGATACGCAGTATTTT

v_gene: TRBV7-6
j_gene: TRBJ2-3
d_gene: .
abundance: .
CDR3aa: CASSLEAAGGTDTQYF
CDR3nt: TGTGCCAGCAGCTTAGAAGCCGCAGGTGGTACAGATACGCAGTATTTT

v_gene: TRBV7-2
j_gene: TRBJ1-4
d_gene: .
abundance: many
CDR3aa: CASSLAYRDEKLFF
CDR3nt: TGTGCCAGCAGCTTAGCCTACAGGGATGAAAAACTGTTTTTT

v_gene: TRBV7-2
j_gene: TRBJ2-5
d_gene: .
abundance: many
CDR3aa: CASSLLWGQQETQYF
CDR3nt: TGTGCCAGCAGCTTATTATGGGGCCAGCAAGAGACCCAGTACTTC

v_gene: TRBV7-8
j_gene: TRBJ1-6
d_gene: .
abundance: many
CDR3aa: CASSSGTGANSPLHF
CDR3nt: TGTGCCAGCAGCTCCGGGACGGGTGCCAATTCACCCCTCCACTTT

v_gene: TRBV7-2
j_gene: TRBJ2-7
d_gene: .
abundance: many
CDR3aa: CSSLYSGSSYEQYF
CDR3nt: TGTTCTTCACTCTATAGCGGAAGCTCCTACGAGCAGTACTTC

v_gene: TRBV12-5
j_gene: TRBJ2-7
d_gene: TRBD2
abundance: .
CDR3aa: CASGLGPSGSYEQYF
CDR3nt: TGTGCTAGTGGTTTGGGCCCTAGCGGGAGCTACGAGCAGTACTTC

v_gene: TRBV7-2
j_gene: TRBJ2-7
d_gene: .
abundance: few
CDR3aa: CASSLGRGQAQYF
CDR3nt: TGTGCCAGCAGCTTAGGGCGGGGGCAAGCGCAGTACTTC

v_gene: TRBV7-9
j_gene: TRBJ2-1
d_gene: .
abundance: few
CDR3aa: CASSLNFRDEQFF
CDR3nt: TGTGCCAGCAGCTTAAACTTTCGGGATGAGCAGTTCTTC

v_gene: TRBV4-1
j_gene: TRBJ1-3
d_gene: .
abundance: few
CDR3aa: CASSRSVAGLLLGNTIYF
CDR3nt: TGCGCCAGCAGCCGAAGTGTCGCAGGCTTACTCCTTGGAAACACCATATATTTT

v_gene: TRBV7-2
j_gene: TRBJ2-1
d_gene: .
abundance: many
CDR3aa: CASSTDRFNEQFF
CDR3nt: TGTGCCAGCAGCACAGACAGGTTCAATGAGCAGTTCTTC

v_gene: TRBV7-2
j_gene: TRBJ1-2
d_gene: .
abundance: many
CDR3aa: CASSLTPNYGYTF
CDR3nt: TGTGCCAGCAGCTTAACACCGAACTATGGCTACACCTTC

v_gene: TRBV7-2
j_gene: TRBJ2-7
d_gene: .
abundance: .
CDR3aa: CASSLEESYEQYF
CDR3nt: TGTGCCAGCAGCTTAGAGGAGTCCTACGAGCAGTACTTC

v_gene: TRBV7-2
j_gene: TRBJ1-4
d_gene: .
abundance: many
CDR3aa: CASSSGGDTGLLFF
CDR3nt: TGTGCCAGCAGCTCAGGCGGGGACACCGGTTTACTGTTTTTT

v_gene: TRBV3-1
j_gene: TRBJ1-6
d_gene: .
abundance: .
CDR3aa: CASSQAVNNSPLHF
CDR3nt: TGTGCCAGCAGCCAAGCGGTGAATAATTCACCCCTCCACTTT